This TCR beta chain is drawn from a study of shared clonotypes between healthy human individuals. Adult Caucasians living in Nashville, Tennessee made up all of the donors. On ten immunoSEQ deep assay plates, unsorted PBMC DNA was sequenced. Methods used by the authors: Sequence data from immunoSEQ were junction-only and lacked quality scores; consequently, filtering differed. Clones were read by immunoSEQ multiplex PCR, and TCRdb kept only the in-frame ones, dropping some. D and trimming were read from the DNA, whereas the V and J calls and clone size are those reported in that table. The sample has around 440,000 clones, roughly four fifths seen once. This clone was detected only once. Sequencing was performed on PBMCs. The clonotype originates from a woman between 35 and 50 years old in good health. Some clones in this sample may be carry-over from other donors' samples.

CDR3 loop: CSATSYEQYF. For the CDR3, the DNA is TGCAGTGCCACCTCCTACGAGCAGTACTTC. V and J are TRBV20-1 and TRBJ2-7; D remains unclear. V lost 6 bases and J 0 bases, leaving 3 bases between the germline ends. This CDR3 comprises 10 residues. CDR1 and CDR2 from the germline V gene are DFQATT and SNEGSKA (reference sequence).